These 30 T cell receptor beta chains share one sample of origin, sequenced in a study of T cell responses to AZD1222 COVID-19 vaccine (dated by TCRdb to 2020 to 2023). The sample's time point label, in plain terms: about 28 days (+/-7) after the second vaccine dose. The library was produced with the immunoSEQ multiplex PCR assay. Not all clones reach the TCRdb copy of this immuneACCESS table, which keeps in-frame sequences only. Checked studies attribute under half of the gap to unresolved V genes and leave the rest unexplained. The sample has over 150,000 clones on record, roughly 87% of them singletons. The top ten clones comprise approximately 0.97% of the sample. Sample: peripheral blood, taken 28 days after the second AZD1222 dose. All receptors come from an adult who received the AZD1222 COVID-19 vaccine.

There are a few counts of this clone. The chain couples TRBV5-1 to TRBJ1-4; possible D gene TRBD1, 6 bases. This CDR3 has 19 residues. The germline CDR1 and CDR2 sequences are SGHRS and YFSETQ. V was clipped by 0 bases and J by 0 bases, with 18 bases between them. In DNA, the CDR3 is TGCGCCAGCAGCTTGGGATCCCGCAGGGGTGAGGCAACTAATGAAAAACTGTTTTTT. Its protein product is CASSLGSRRGEATNEKLFF.

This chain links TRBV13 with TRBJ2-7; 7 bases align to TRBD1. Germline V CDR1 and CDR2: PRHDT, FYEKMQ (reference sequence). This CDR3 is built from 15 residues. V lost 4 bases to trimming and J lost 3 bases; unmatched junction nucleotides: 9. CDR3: CASSSHSTGYYEQYF. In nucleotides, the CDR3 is TGTGCCAGCAGCTCGCATTCGACAGGGTACTACGAGCAGTACTTC.

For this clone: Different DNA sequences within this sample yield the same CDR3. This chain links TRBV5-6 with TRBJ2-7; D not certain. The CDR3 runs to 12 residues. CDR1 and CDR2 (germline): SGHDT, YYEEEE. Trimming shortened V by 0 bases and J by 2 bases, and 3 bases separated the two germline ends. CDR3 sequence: CASSLGTYEQYF. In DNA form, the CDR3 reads TGTGCCAGCAGCTTGGGAACCTACGAGCAGTACTTC.

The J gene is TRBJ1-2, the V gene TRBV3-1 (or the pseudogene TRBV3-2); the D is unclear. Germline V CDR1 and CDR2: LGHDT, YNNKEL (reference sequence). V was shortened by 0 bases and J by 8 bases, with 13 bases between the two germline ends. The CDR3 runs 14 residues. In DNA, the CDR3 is TGTGCCAGCAGCCAAGATAGTTGGGATCGCGGCTACACCTTC. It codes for CASSQDSWDRGYTF.

For the CDR3, the DNA is TGTGCCAGCAAACGATCTGGGGGCAGGGGTTCTAACTATGGCTACACCTTC. This encodes CASKRSGGRGSNYGYTF. The chain has TRBV5-4 and TRBJ1-2; D might be TRBD1 (6 bases). Trimming took off 6 bases at V and 0 bases at J, with 21 bases between the two ends. CDR3 size: 17 residues. CDR1 and CDR2 (germline): SGHNT, YYREEE (reference sequence).

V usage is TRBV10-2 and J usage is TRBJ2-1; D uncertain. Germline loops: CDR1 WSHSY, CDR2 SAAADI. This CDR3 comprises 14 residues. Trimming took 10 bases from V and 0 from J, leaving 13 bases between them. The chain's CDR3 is CATNDQSSYNEQFF. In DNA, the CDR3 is TGCGCCACCAATGACCAGAGCTCCTACAATGAGCAGTTCTTC.

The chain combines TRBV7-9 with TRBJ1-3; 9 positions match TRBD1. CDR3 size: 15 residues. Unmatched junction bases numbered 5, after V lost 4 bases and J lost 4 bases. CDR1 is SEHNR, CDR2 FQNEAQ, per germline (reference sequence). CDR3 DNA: TGTGCCAGCAGCTCCGGGACAGGGATAGGAAACACCATATATTTT. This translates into CASSSGTGIGNTIYF.

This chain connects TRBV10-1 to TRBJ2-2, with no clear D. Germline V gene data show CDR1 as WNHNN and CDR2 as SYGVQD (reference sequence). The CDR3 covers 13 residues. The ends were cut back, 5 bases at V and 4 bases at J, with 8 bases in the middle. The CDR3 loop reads CASSRRPTGELFF. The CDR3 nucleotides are TGCGCCAGCAGTCGAAGACCCACCGGGGAGCTGTTTTTT.

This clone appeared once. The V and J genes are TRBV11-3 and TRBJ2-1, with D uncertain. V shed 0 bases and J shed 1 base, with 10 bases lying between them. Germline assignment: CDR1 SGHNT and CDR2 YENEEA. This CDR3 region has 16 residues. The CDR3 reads CASSLEGSDSYNEQFF. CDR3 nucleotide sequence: TGTGCCAGCAGCTTAGAGGGGTCGGATTCCTACAATGAGCAGTTCTTC.

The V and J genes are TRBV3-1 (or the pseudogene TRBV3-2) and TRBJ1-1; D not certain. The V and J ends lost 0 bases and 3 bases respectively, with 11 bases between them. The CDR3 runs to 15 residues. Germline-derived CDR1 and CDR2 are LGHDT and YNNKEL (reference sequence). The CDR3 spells CASSQEAYSYTEAFF. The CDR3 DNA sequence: TGTGCCAGCAGCCAAGAGGCATACTCATACACTGAAGCTTTCTTT.

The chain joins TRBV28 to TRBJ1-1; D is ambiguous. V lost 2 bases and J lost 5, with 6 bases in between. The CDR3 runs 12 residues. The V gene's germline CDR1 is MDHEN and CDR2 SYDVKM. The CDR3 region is CASSLRVTEAFF. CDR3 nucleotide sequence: TGTGCCAGCAGTTTACGGGTTACTGAAGCTTTCTTT.

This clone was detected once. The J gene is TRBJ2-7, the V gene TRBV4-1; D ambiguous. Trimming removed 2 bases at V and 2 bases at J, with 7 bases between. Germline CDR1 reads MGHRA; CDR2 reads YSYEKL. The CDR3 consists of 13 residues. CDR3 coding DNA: TGCGCCAGCAGCCAAAGATACCCCTACGAGCAGTACTTC. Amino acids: CASSQRYPYEQYF.

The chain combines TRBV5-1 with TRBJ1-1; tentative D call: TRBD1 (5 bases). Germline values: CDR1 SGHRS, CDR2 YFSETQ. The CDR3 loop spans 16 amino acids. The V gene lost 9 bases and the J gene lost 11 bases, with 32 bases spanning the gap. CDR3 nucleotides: TGCGCCAACCAGATGGCAGGGAGGGCCTCAGTTGAGGGGGCTTTCTTT. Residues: CANQMAGRASVEGAFF.

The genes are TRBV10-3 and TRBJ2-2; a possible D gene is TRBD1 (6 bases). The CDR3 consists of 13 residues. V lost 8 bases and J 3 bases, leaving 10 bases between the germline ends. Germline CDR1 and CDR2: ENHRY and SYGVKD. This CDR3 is CAISQGYTGELFF. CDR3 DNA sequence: TGTGCCATCTCACAGGGTTACACCGGGGAGCTGTTTTTT.

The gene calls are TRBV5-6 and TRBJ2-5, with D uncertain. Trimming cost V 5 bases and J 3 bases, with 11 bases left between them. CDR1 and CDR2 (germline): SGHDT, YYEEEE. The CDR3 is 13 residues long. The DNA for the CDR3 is TGTGCCAGCAGTCCCGTAAGCGAAGAGACCCAGTACTTC. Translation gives CASSPVSEETQYF.

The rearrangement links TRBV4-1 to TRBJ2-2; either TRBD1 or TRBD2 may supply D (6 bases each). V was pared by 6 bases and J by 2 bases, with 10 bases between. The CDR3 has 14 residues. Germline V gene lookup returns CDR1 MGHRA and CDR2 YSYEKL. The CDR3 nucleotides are TGCGCCAGCAGACGGGGGCCCAACACCGGGGAGCTGTTTTTT. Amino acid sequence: CASRRGPNTGELFF.

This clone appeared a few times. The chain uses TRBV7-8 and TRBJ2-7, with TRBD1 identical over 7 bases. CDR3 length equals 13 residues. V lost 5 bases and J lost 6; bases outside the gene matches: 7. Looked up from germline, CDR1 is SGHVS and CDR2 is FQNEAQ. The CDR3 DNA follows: TGTGCCAGCAGCCCACGACAGGGTGGCGAGCAGTACTTC. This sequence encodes CASSPRQGGEQYF.

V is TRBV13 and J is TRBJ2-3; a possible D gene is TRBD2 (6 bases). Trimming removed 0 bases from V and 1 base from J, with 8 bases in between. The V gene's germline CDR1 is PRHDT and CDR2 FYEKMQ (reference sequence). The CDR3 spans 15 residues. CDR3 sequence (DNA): TGTGCCAGCAGCTTAGGCGGGAGTCGCACAGATACGCAGTATTTT. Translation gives CASSLGGSRTDTQYF.

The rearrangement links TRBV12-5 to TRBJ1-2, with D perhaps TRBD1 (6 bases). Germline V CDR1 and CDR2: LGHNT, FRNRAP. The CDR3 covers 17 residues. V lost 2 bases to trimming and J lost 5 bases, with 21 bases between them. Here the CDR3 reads CASGLQTTGKGRYGYTF. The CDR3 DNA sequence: TGTGCTAGTGGTTTGCAAACCACAGGGAAAGGGCGATATGGCTACACCTTC.

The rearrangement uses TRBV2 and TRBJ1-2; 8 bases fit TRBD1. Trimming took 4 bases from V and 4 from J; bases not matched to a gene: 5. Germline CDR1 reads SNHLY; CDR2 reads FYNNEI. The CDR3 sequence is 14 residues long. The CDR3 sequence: CASSAQGASYGYTF. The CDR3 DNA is TGTGCCAGCAGTGCGCAGGGGGCGAGCTATGGCTACACCTTC.

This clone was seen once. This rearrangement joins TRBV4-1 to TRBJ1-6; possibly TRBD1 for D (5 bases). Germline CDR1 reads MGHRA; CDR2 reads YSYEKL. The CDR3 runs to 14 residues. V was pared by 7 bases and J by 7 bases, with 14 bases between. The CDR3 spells CASTPGRENSPLHF. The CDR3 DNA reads TGCGCCAGCACCCCGGGACGGGAAAATTCACCCCTCCACTTT.

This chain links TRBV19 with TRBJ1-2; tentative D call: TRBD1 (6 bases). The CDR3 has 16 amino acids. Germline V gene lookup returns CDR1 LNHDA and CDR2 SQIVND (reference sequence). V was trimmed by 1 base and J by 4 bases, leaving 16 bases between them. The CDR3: CASSIASGGSGYGYTF. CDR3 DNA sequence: TGTGCCAGTAGTATAGCAAGTGGGGGCAGCGGCTATGGCTACACCTTC.

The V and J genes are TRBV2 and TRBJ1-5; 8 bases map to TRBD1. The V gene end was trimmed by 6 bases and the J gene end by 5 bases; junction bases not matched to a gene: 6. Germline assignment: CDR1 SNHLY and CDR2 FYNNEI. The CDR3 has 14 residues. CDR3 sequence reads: CASRSGQVHQPQHF. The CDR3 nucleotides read TGTGCCAGCAGATCGGGACAGGTACATCAGCCCCAGCATTTT.

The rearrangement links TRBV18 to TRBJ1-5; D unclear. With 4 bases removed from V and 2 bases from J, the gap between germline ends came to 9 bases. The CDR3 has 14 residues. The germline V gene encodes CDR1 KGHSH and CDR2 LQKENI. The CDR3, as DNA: TGTGCCAGCTCACTCGCGGGAGGCAATCAGCCCCAGCATTTT. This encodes CASSLAGGNQPQHF.

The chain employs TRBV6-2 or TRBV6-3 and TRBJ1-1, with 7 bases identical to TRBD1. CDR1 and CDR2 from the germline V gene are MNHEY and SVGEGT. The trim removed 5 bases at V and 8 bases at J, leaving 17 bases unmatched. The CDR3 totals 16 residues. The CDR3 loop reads CASSPRTGLRRGEAFF. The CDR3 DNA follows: TGTGCCAGCAGTCCCCGGACAGGTTTACGTCGTGGGGAAGCTTTCTTT.

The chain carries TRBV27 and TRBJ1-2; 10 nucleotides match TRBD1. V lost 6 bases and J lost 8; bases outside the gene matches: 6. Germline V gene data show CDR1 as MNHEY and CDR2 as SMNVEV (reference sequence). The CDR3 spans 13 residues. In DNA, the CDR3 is TGTGCCAGCAGAATGGGACAGGGGTTCGGCTACACCTTC. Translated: CASRMGQGFGYTF.

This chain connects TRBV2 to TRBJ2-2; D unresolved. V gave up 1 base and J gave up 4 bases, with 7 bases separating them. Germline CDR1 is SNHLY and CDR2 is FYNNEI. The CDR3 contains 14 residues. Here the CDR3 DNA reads TGTGCCAGCAGTGAAGGCGTCTTCACCGGGGAGCTGTTTTTT. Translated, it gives CASSEGVFTGELFF.

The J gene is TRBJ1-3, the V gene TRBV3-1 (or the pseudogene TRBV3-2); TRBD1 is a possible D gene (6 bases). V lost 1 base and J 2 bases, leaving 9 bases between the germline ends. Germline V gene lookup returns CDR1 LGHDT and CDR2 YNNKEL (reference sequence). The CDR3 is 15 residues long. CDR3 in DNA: TGTGCCAGCAGCCAAGGGGGGGCTACTGGAAACACCATATATTTT. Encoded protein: CASSQGGATGNTIYF.

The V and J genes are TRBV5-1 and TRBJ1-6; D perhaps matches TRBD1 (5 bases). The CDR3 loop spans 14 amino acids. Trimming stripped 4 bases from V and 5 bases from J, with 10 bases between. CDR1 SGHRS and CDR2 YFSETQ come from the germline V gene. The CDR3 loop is CASSPGTNNSPLHF. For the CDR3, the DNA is TGCGCCAGCAGCCCTGGGACCAATAATTCACCCCTCCACTTT.

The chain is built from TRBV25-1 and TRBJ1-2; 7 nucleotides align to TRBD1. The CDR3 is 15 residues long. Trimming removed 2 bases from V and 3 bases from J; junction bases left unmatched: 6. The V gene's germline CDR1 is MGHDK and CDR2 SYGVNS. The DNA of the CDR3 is TGTGCCAGCAGTGAACCGACAGGGAAGGACTATGGCTACACCTTC. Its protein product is CASSEPTGKDYGYTF.